The 5 T cell receptor beta chains given below trace back to one sample, sequenced in a study of response to subunit inactivated influenza vaccine. Via MiXCR, TCRdb re-called the RT-PCR reads, giving one row per CDR3 protein. Of 530,000 or so distinct CDR3 sequences listed, around 11% are singletons. The sample here was PBMCs from blood, taken on the day of vaccination. All receptors derive from a man aged 50 to 60 who received an inactivated influenza vaccine.

This clonotype was recorded a few times. This chain uses TRBV12-3 or TRBV12-4 with TRBJ2-6, with 16 bases fitting TRBD2. The CDR3 is 21 residues long. The V segment lost 4 bases and the J segment 0 bases; nucleotides outside the gene matches: 9. CDR3 sequence (DNA): TGTGCCAGCAGTTCTGATGGGACTAGCGGGAGGGTGTTCTCTGGGGCCAACGTCCTGACTTTC. Amino acid sequence: CASSSDGTSGRVFSGANVLTF.

In its sample, this clonotype was seen many times. The chain joins TRBV29-1 to TRBJ1-1; D is undetermined. Germline-derived CDR1 and CDR2 are SQVTM and ANQGSEA. The CDR3 contains 12 residues. V lost 7 bases to trimming and J lost 5 bases, with 14 bases between them. CDR3 nucleotides: TGCAGCGGCGGGTCCCTGGGGACTGAAGCTTTCTTT. This encodes CSGGSLGTEAFF.

This sequence joins TRBV6-6 and TRBJ1-5, with D possibly TRBD1 on 6 matching bases. This CDR3 is built from 13 residues. CDR1 is MNHNY and CDR2 is SVGAGI in the germline V gene (reference sequence). Trimming took off 10 bases at V and 3 bases at J, with 13 bases between the two ends. CDR3 coding DNA: TGTGCCATCCAGGACAGAGACAATCAGCCCCAGCATTTT. Protein: CAIQDRDNQPQHF.

This clonotype showed up just a few times. CDR3 region: CASSKGQGELIETQYF. In DNA form, the CDR3 reads TGTGCCAGCAGCAAAGGCCAAGGCGAACTGATTGAGACCCAGTACTTC. The rearrangement joins TRBV11-2 to TRBJ2-5; D remains ambiguous. Germline loops: CDR1 SGHAT, CDR2 FQNNGV. The V and J ends lost 5 bases and 5 bases respectively, with 21 bases between them. This CDR3 comprises 16 residues.

The chain recombines TRBV6-1 with TRBJ1-6; 7 bases line up with TRBD1. The J segment lost 4 bases and the V segment lost 6 bases, leaving 9 bases of the junction unmatched. Germline V gene data show CDR1 as MNHNS and CDR2 as SASEGT. The CDR3 runs to 16 residues. CDR3 protein: CASRRQGTYYNSPLHF. DNA of the CDR3: TGTGCCAGCAGAAGACAGGGAACCTATTATAATTCACCCCTCCACTTT.